This TCR beta chain derives from a study of T cell responses to AZD1222 COVID-19 vaccine (dated by TCRdb to the early 2020s). For the wider study: Because spike-specific TCR depth and breadth did not differ between the two schedules, AZD1222 recipients who got a second dose at roughly 4 weeks were pooled with those who got a second dose at roughly 12 weeks. Trial participants were enrolled by age into 18-55, 56-69 and 70-plus year subgroups, with around 150, 28 and 57 TCR-sequenced participants respectively. TCR sequencing was performed for about 250 trial participants, of whom 200 to 220 were given two doses of AZD1222 and around 25 were given two doses of MenACWY control vaccine. What the authors observed across the whole study: Participants were mostly white British and included more females than males, and it was suggested by the authors that clonal diversity may have been underestimated. The whole spike protein was spanned by vaccine-associated CD4 TCRs, and dominant responses were seen in regions 160-218 and 743-854. Reportedly, close to half of the unique spike-specific TCRs recognized epitopes lying outside the regions that are mutated in the B.1.351 and B.1.1.7 variants. In the small 56-69-year group, the increase in depth fell short of significance, most likely because of low power. Conclusions about previously exposed vaccinees are limited, since just five or six AZD1222 recipients were seropositive for SARS-CoV-2 at baseline. After two AZD1222 doses, both the breadth and the depth of spike-specific TCRs were significantly higher than at day 0 and than in MenACWY recipients. Because no samples from the day 14 peak response were available, repertoires could be characterized only after the peak T cell response.

From the germline V gene (reference sequence), CDR1 is LNHDA and CDR2 is SQIVND. The CDR3 runs 18 residues from the cysteine to the phenylalanine. The read is trimmed to its CDR3 DNA, 54 bases read in frame from base 1. The junction shows trimming of 5 bases on V and 6 bases on J, plus 25 bases between the germline ends. About this clone itself: There is no known antigen for this receptor. Base qualities are not recorded, but no much larger clone differs from it by a single base.

The CDR3 regions of human TCRbeta chains were analyzed by immunosequencing. The authors processed their data as follows. TCRs in the repertoires were matched against a reference library of SARS-CoV-2-specific TCRs that had been generated with the MIRA antigen-specificity platform. Breadth was defined as the fraction of unique TCRs that were SARS-CoV-2-associated. Depth was defined as the fraction of total T cells that were SARS-CoV-2-associated. Each spike-specific TCR was assigned to its reactive spike region and to a CD4 or CD8 class using the MIRA data. Log10-transformed breadth and depth values were compared by one-way ANOVA with Sidak's multiple comparisons tests. TCRdb limited this immuneACCESS table to in-frame rearrangements with V and J called. A share of clones is missing; checked studies link under half to unresolved V genes, and the rest is unexplained. For V, J and clone size, that table is used; D and trimming come from the DNA. For this sample there are about 150,000 clones; 90% to 95% appear just once. The ten largest clonotypes hold roughly 4.7% of the sample.

Read against the paper, the sample's time point label means: baseline before first vaccination. Vaccinee samples were obtained from the UK trials COV001 and COV002, which included a single-blind randomized controlled phase 2/3 trial of AZD1222 (ChAdOx1 nCoV-19) in healthy adults. Trial participant PBMC samples were collected at day 0 and day 28 after the second dose for TCRbeta chain sequencing. The sample here was peripheral blood, taken on day 0 of AZD1222 vaccination. The TCR originated in an adult in good health. This chain joins TRBV19 to TRBJ2-2, with the identity of the D gene unclear. The base sequence is TGTGCCAGTAGTTCCCCCCCCTATCGGGCCGCGTGGGCCGGGGAGCTGTTTTTT. Its protein product is CASSSPPYRAAWAGELFF.